The 25 T cell receptor beta chains reported below all come from one sample, sequenced in a study of cytomegalovirus exposure and HLA in healthy donors. Primers included in the PCR were 60 Vbeta and 13 Jbeta primers. Assay used: immunoSEQ multiplex PCR; TCRdb lists only in-frame clones, some missing. In total, the table holds about 100,000 clones. Sequenced input: PBMCs. The receptors shown here come from a man between 50 and 59 years old in good health and CMV-seronegative.

This chain joins TRBV11-2 and TRBJ2-7; TRBD1 matches 7 bases. V shed 0 bases and J 1 base; nucleotides not matched to a gene: 6. Germline loops: CDR1 SGHAT, CDR2 FQNNGV. The CDR3 consists of 16 residues. The CDR3 DNA is TGTGCCAGCAGCTTAGAGTCGGCAGGGGGTTCCTACGAGCAGTACTTC. Translation gives CASSLESAGGSYEQYF.

The chain is built from TRBV5-6 and TRBJ2-7, with 8 bases identical to TRBD1. Germline loops: CDR1 SGHDT, CDR2 YYEEEE. CDR3 length: 15 residues. V was pared by 4 bases and J by 6 bases, with 12 bases of the junction left unmatched. The CDR3 bases are TGTGCCAGCAGCCAATACCGGACAGGGAAGGCCGAGCAGTACTTC. Translation gives CASSQYRTGKAEQYF.

The chain recombines TRBV6-5 with TRBJ1-5, with D hard to call. V shed 2 bases and J shed 6 bases, with 8 bases lying between them. The CDR3 is 13 amino acids. The germline V gene encodes CDR1 MNHEY and CDR2 SVGAGI. The CDR3 sequence: CASSYREGQPQHF. CDR3 nucleotides: TGTGCCAGCAGTTACAGGGAGGGTCAGCCCCAGCATTTT.

The CDR3, as DNA: TGTGCCAGCAGCTTAACCGGGGAGAACACCGGGGAGCTGTTTTTT. Amino acid sequence: CASSLTGENTGELFF. This chain joins TRBV13 and TRBJ2-2; a possible D gene is TRBD2 (5 bases). In germline, CDR1 is PRHDT, CDR2 FYEKMQ (reference sequence). The CDR3 loop spans 15 amino acids. Trimming cost V 2 bases and J 1 base, with 8 bases left between them.

The V call is TRBV19, the J call TRBJ1-5; D perhaps matches TRBD1 (6 bases). V lost 1 base, J lost 0 bases, and 13 bases lay in between. Germline lookup yields CDR1 LNHDA and CDR2 SQIVND (reference sequence). The CDR3 runs 17 residues. CDR3 coding DNA: TGTGCCAGTAGTATAGTACAGGGCGCGACTAGCAATCAGCCCCAGCATTTT. This codes for CASSIVQGATSNQPQHF.

The rearrangement links TRBV4-1 to TRBJ1-3, with D unresolved. V lost 0 bases and J 0 bases, leaving 9 bases between the germline ends. Germline V CDR1 and CDR2: MGHRA, YSYEKL. The CDR3 spans 16 residues. The CDR3 nucleotides read TGCGCCAGCAGCCAAGATAGCCGGTTCTCTGGAAACACCATATATTTT. Its translation is CASSQDSRFSGNTIYF.

The V call is TRBV7-2, the J call TRBJ2-2; tentatively, D is TRBD1 (6 bases). With 1 base removed from V and 6 bases from J, the gap between germline ends came to 15 bases. CDR1 SGHTA and CDR2 FQGNSA come from the germline V gene. The CDR3 covers 16 residues. The CDR3 sequence: CASSLGARGIAGELFF. In nucleotides, the CDR3 is TGTGCCAGCAGCTTAGGGGCCAGGGGTATCGCCGGGGAGCTGTTTTTT.

The chain combines TRBV5-4 with TRBJ1-1; no definite D call. The CDR3 runs 12 residues. The V gene lost 5 bases and the J gene lost 6 bases, with 11 bases spanning the gap. The V gene's germline CDR1 is SGHNT and CDR2 YYREEE (reference sequence). CDR3 residues: CASRRGSAEAFF. The CDR3 DNA is TGTGCCAGCAGGCGTGGAAGCGCTGAAGCTTTCTTT.

The chain uses TRBV11-2 and TRBJ2-7; D possibly corresponds to TRBD1 (6 bases). Per germline, CDR1 SGHAT and CDR2 FQNNGV. CDR3 length: 14 amino acids. Trimming shortened V by 3 bases and J by 3 bases, and 12 bases separated the two germline ends. Here the CDR3 DNA reads TGTGCCAGCAGCTTTGTAGGGGGTAGCTACGAGCAGTACTTC. Its translation: CASSFVGGSYEQYF.

The chain uses TRBV5-1 and TRBJ2-5, with D tentatively TRBD1 (5 bases). The CDR3 has 13 amino acids. The V and J ends lost 2 bases and 4 bases respectively, with 9 bases between them. Germline V gives CDR1 SGHRS, CDR2 YFSETQ. The CDR3, as DNA: TGCGCCAGCAGCTTAAGGGGCGGAGAGACCCAGTACTTC. Amino acid sequence: CASSLRGGETQYF.

The chain employs TRBV2 and TRBJ1-1, with D uncertain. CDR1 and CDR2 (germline): SNHLY, FYNNEI. This CDR3 comprises 12 residues. V was clipped by 6 bases and J by 6 bases, with 11 bases between them. The CDR3: CASSMRRAEAFF. The CDR3 coding sequence is TGTGCCAGCAGCATGAGGAGGGCTGAAGCTTTCTTT.

This chain uses TRBV2 with TRBJ1-5; 7 bases are shared with TRBD1. V dropped 6 bases and J dropped 1; count of bases not matched to a gene: 3. The germline V gene has CDR1 SNHLY and CDR2 FYNNEI. The CDR3 consists of 14 residues. CDR3 DNA sequence: TGTGCCAGCAGCCCGACAGGGAGCAATCAGCCCCAGCATTTT. Amino acids: CASSPTGSNQPQHF. The full variable domain, rest sourced from reference TRBV2 and TRBJ1-5, is EPEVTQTPSHQVTQMGQEVILRCVPISNHLYFYWYRQILGQKVEFLVSFYNNEISEKSEIFDDQFSVERPDGSNFTLKIRSTKLEDSAMYFCASSPTGSNQPQHFGDGTRLSIL.

V gene TRBV9 combines with J gene TRBJ1-1; D is ambiguous. Between the trimmed V and J ends, which lost 4 bases and 1 base, there was a span of 11 bases. This CDR3 spans 14 amino acids. Germline V gene lookup returns CDR1 SGDLS and CDR2 YYNGEE. The CDR3 DNA follows: TGTGCCAGCAGCCCTCGGGTGCAGAACACTGAAGCTTTCTTT. This sequence encodes CASSPRVQNTEAFF.

The chain couples TRBV25-1 to TRBJ2-1, with TRBD1 identical over 8 bases. CDR3 length: 15 amino acids. Germline V gene data show CDR1 as MGHDK and CDR2 as SYGVNS. With V trimmed by 3 bases and J by 5 bases, 6 bases remained unmatched. The CDR3 reads CASSDDRGADNEQFF. The CDR3, as DNA: TGTGCCAGCAGTGATGACAGGGGAGCCGACAATGAGCAGTTCTTC.

V usage is TRBV15 and J usage is TRBJ2-5; 8 bases agree with TRBD2. Trimming cost V 5 bases and J 4 bases; bases outside gene matches: 12. The length of the CDR3 is 16 residues. Germline V lookup: CDR1 LNHNV, CDR2 YYDKDF (reference sequence). CDR3 region: CATSARTAGVGETQYF. The CDR3 nucleotides read TGTGCCACCAGCGCAAGAACAGCGGGAGTGGGAGAGACCCAGTACTTC.

The gene calls are TRBV10-3 and TRBJ1-4, with 9 bases fitting TRBD1. Unmatched junction bases numbered 10, after V lost 5 bases and J lost 3 bases. Germline V lookup: CDR1 ENHRY, CDR2 SYGVKD. This CDR3 contains 17 residues. The CDR3 bases are TGTGCCATCAGTCCGGGACAGGGTGAGAGGTCTAATGAAAAACTGTTTTTT. Translated, it gives CAISPGQGERSNEKLFF.

J is TRBJ1-2 and V is TRBV7-9; 7 nucleotides match TRBD1. With V trimmed by 4 bases and J by 4 bases, 3 bases remained unmatched. This CDR3 region has 13 residues. Germline loops: CDR1 SEHNR, CDR2 FQNEAQ (reference sequence). The chain's CDR3 is CASSWGQSYGYTF. The CDR3 DNA sequence: TGTGCCAGCAGCTGGGGACAGTCCTATGGCTACACCTTC.

The chain couples TRBV18 to TRBJ1-2, with D perhaps TRBD1 (6 bases). The CDR3 length is 12 residues. CDR1 and CDR2 from the germline V gene are KGHSH and LQKENI. Between the trimmed V and J ends, which lost 3 bases and 8 bases, there was a span of 10 bases. The DNA of the CDR3 is TGTGCCAGCTCACCGGGGGCCCAAGGCTACACCTTC. It translates to CASSPGAQGYTF. Supplemented by reference TRBV18 and TRBJ1-2, the full variable domain reads NAGVMQNPRHLVRRRGQEARLRCSPMKGHSHVYWYRQLPEEGLKFMVYLQKENIIDESGMPKERFSAEFPKEGPSILRIQQVVRGDSAAYFCASSPGAQGYTFGSGTRLTVV.

The chain couples TRBV9 to TRBJ2-5; 7 bases fit TRBD2. The V segment lost 0 bases and the J segment 1 base; nucleotides outside the gene matches: 6. This CDR3 has 16 residues. CDR1 SGDLS and CDR2 YYNGEE come from the germline V gene. The CDR3: CASSVASGQPQETQYF. CDR3 bases: TGTGCCAGCAGCGTAGCTAGCGGCCAGCCCCAAGAGACCCAGTACTTC.

The J gene is TRBJ1-2, the V gene TRBV6-1, with TRBD1 matching 9 bases. V lost 5 bases, J lost 7 bases, and 5 bases stayed unmatched. Germline CDR1 is MNHNS and CDR2 is SASEGT. CDR3 length: 13 residues. In DNA, the CDR3 is TGTGCCAGCAGTACTAGGGACAGGGCTGGCTACACCTTC. This sequence encodes CASSTRDRAGYTF.

V is TRBV2 and J is TRBJ1-5; weak D call: TRBD1 (5 bases). CDR3 length: 14 amino acids. V lost 6 bases and J lost 0, with 9 bases in between. Germline lookup yields CDR1 SNHLY and CDR2 FYNNEI. CDR3 sequence (DNA): TGTGCCAGCAGCCCTGACAGTAGCAATCAGCCCCAGCATTTT. Encoded protein: CASSPDSSNQPQHF.

The chain joins TRBV5-1 to TRBJ1-6; no reliable D call. The germline V gene has CDR1 SGHRS and CDR2 YFSETQ. V was cut by 1 base and J by 8 bases, with 10 bases left in between. The CDR3 runs 14 residues. The CDR3: CASSLIADDSPLHF. DNA of the CDR3: TGCGCCAGCAGCTTGATAGCTGACGATTCACCCCTCCACTTT.

In DNA, the CDR3 is TGTGCCAGCAGCTTCTTGAAGAGTCTGAACACTGAAGCTTTCTTT. It specifies CASSFLKSLNTEAFF. V gene TRBV5-4 combines with J gene TRBJ1-1, with no clear D. CDR3 length equals 15 residues. Trimming shortened V by 2 bases and J by 0 bases, and 11 bases separated the two germline ends. The V gene's germline CDR1 is SGHNT and CDR2 YYREEE (reference sequence).

The rearrangement links TRBV5-1 to TRBJ2-5; 14 nucleotides match TRBD2. There are 17 residues in the CDR3. Germline V gives CDR1 SGHRS, CDR2 YFSETQ. Trimming took 4 bases from V and 3 from J; bases not matched to a gene: 8. CDR3 residues: CASSVGLAGAREETQYF. The CDR3 DNA reads TGCGCCAGCAGCGTGGGACTAGCGGGGGCAAGGGAAGAGACCCAGTACTTC. The full variable domain, completed using reference TRBV5-1 and TRBJ2-5, is KAGVTQTPRYLIKTRGQQVTLSCSPISGHRSVSWYQQTPGQGLQFLFEYFSETQRNKGNFPGRFSGRQFSNSRSEMNVSTLELGDSALYLCASSVGLAGAREETQYFGPGTRLLVL.

The V and J genes are TRBV2 and TRBJ1-4, with D unclear. The CDR3 has 15 residues. Germline CDR1 is SNHLY and CDR2 is FYNNEI. Trimming removed 5 bases from V and 0 bases from J, with 10 bases in between. The CDR3 bases are TGTGCCAGCAGTCAGGACTCTGCAACTAATGAAAAACTGTTTTTT. Its translation: CASSQDSATNEKLFF.